This is a list of T cell receptor beta chains from one sample in a study of T cells in Graves' hyperthyroidism and ophthalmopathy. TCRdb processed the multiplex PCR reads anew with MiXCR; each CDR3 protein has one entry. Of approximately 260,000 distinct CDR3 sequences listed, about 16% are singletons. What was sequenced was blood. These receptor sequences come from a woman aged 45-59 years with Graves' hyperthyroidism that later progressed to Graves' ophthalmopathy. Both conserved end residues are part of each CDR3. Fields, in order: clone size, V gene, J gene, D gene, CDR3 DNA, CDR3 protein. The D gene is left open where the match is weak. Clone size, where shown, is once, few, many, or a class for clones that have expanded.

NA	TRBV9	TRBJ2-6	NA	TGTGCCAGCAGCGTATTTGTCGGGGCCAACGTCCTGACTTTC	CASSVFVGANVLTF
many	TRBV28	TRBJ2-7	TRBD1	TGTGCCAGCAATGGACAGGCGAGCTCCTACGAGCAGTACTTC	CASNGQASSYEQYF
many	TRBV6-1	TRBJ1-1	NA	TGTGCCAGCAGTGCACTTGGGTCGGCGAGAATGAACACTGAAGCTTTCTTT	CASSALGSARMNTEAFF
many	TRBV30	TRBJ2-2	TRBD2	TGTGCCTGGACACGGACTAGCGGGATTGGTGGCGGGGAGCTGTTTTTT	CAWTRTSGIGGGELFF
many	TRBV18	TRBJ1-3	NA	TGTGCCAGCTCACCGACAAGTCCGACTGGAAACACCATATATTTT	CASSPTSPTGNTIYF
many	TRBV29-1	TRBJ2-3	TRBD2	TGCAGCGCGGCTAGCGGGGGTAGCACAGATACGCAGTATTTT	CSAASGGSTDTQYF
few	TRBV5-1	TRBJ2-5	NA	TGCGCCAGCAGCTTTATAGCTGGGGAGACCCAGTACTTC	CASSFIAGETQYF
NA	TRBV10-3	TRBJ1-1	NA	TGTGCCATCAGTGAGTCGGCCAGGACCGGAGCTTTCTTT	CAISESARTGAFF
NA	TRBV19	TRBJ1-2	NA	TGTGCCAGTACTATACGAGAGAACTATGGCTACACCTTC	CASTIRENYGYTF
many	TRBV15	TRBJ2-1	NA	TGTGCCACCAGCAACGGAGGGGGCTACAATGAGCAGTTCTTC	CATSNGGGYNEQFF
many	TRBV7-9	TRBJ2-2	NA	TGTGCCACCGATGAGCTTCGCAGCGGGGAGCTGTTTTTT	CATDELRSGELFF
once	TRBV6-2/TRBV6-3	TRBJ2-7	TRBD2	TGTGCCAGCAGTTACCGACTAGCGGGAGGGCCGGTTCTCGAGCAGTACTTC	CASSYRLAGGPVLEQYF
many	TRBV20-1	TRBJ1-1	NA	TGCAGTGCTCAGCAGGGGCAGTGGGGGACTGAAGCTTTCTTT	CSAQQGQWGTEAFF
few	TRBV7-9	TRBJ1-1	NA	TGTGCCAGCAGCTTAGTCCCCACTGAAGCTTTCTTT	CASSLVPTEAFF
many	TRBV5-1	TRBJ2-3	NA	TGCGCCAGCAGCCAACCATATAGCGGAGATACGCAGTATTTT	CASSQPYSGDTQYF
many	TRBV7-8	TRBJ1-1	NA	TGTGCCAGCAGCTTAGAGGTTCCTAACACTGAAGCTTTCTTT	CASSLEVPNTEAFF
many	TRBV29-1	TRBJ2-1	NA	TGCAGCGTTTTTCCTTACAATGAGCAGTTCTTC	CSVFPYNEQFF
many	TRBV7-8	TRBJ2-7	TRBD2	TGTGCCAGCAGCGAGGGACTAGTCGGCTACGAGCAGTACTTC	CASSEGLVGYEQYF